Each of the 20 T cell receptor beta chains below was sequenced from the same sample in a study of T cell responses to AZD1222 COVID-19 vaccine. The assay was immunoSEQ multiplex PCR, and TCRdb's table has in-frame clones only and misses some. Here the sample spans around 120,000 clones, about 90% being singletons. The sequenced sample was peripheral blood, obtained 28 days after the second AZD1222 dose. The receptors stem from an adult who received the AZD1222 COVID-19 vaccine.

The rearrangement joins TRBV6-5 to TRBJ1-5; weak D call: TRBD1 (5 bases). The CDR3 covers 14 residues. Trimming left V 8 bases short and J 6 bases short, with 17 bases between. CDR1 is MNHEY and CDR2 is SVGAGI in the germline V gene. In DNA, the CDR3 is TGTGCCAGCGGCGGGACGATCGGGATTCAGCCCCAGCATTTT. Protein product: CASGGTIGIQPQHF.

V usage is TRBV28 and J usage is TRBJ2-3, with a tentative D call TRBD1 (5 bases). Looked up from germline, CDR1 is MDHEN and CDR2 is SYDVKM. V was shortened by 4 bases and J by 2 bases, with 10 bases between the two germline ends. CDR3 length equals 14 residues. The CDR3 loop reads CASSSTGLTDTQYF. The CDR3 region has the DNA TGTGCCAGCAGTTCTACAGGTCTCACAGATACGCAGTATTTT.

The table lists this clone with a few counts. The rearrangement links TRBV24-1 to TRBJ2-3; 10 nucleotides line up with TRBD2. V dropped 2 bases and J dropped 4; count of bases not matched to a gene: 8. The germline CDR1 and CDR2 sequences are KGHDR and SFDVKD. The CDR3 is 17 residues long. The CDR3 reads CATSDSGSSGRADTQYF. As DNA, the CDR3 is TGTGCCACCAGTGATTCTGGTTCTAGCGGGAGAGCAGATACGCAGTATTTT.

The gene calls are TRBV3-1 (or the pseudogene TRBV3-2) and TRBJ1-4, with 7 bases matching TRBD1. This CDR3 region has 14 residues. The V segment lost 4 bases and the J segment 8 bases; nucleotides outside the gene matches: 7. CDR1 LGHDT and CDR2 YNNKEL come from the germline V gene (reference sequence). The CDR3 spells CASSRQTGSEKLFF. The CDR3 DNA reads as TGTGCCAGCAGCCGTCAGACAGGGAGCGAAAAACTGTTTTTT.

V is TRBV6-2 or TRBV6-3 and J is TRBJ1-2; TRBD1 matches at 10 bases. The CDR3 spans 17 residues. Germline V gives CDR1 MNHEY, CDR2 SVGEGT. V dropped 4 bases and J dropped 3; count of bases not matched to a gene: 11. This chain's CDR3 is CASSSGTGVKRYYGYTF. The CDR3 DNA is TGTGCCAGCAGTTCCGGGACAGGGGTAAAGAGGTACTATGGCTACACCTTC.

The chain recombines TRBV10-3 with TRBJ2-7; TRBD1 aligns across 9 bases. With 2 bases clipped from V and 4 bases from J, the junction kept 6 bases outside the gene matches. Germline values: CDR1 ENHRY, CDR2 SYGVKD. This CDR3 is built from 15 residues. CDR3 in DNA: TGTGCCATCAGTGAGCCGGGACAGGGACAATACGAGCAGTACTTC. Protein: CAISEPGQGQYEQYF.

The genes are TRBV15 and TRBJ2-1, with 7 bases aligning to TRBD1. Germline V gives CDR1 LNHNV, CDR2 YYDKDF (reference sequence). V was pared by 0 bases and J by 7 bases, with 24 bases of the junction left unmatched. The CDR3 extends over 21 amino acids. CDR3 protein: CATSRDLPLIFRDSNRNEQFF. CDR3 bases: TGTGCCACCAGCAGAGATCTGCCTCTGATATTCCGGGACAGCAACCGAAATGAGCAGTTCTTC.

The chain recombines TRBV2 with TRBJ2-5, with a weak D call TRBD2 (6 bases). The V gene's germline CDR1 is SNHLY and CDR2 FYNNEI. The length of the CDR3 is 13 residues. Trimming cost V 6 bases and J 2 bases, with 10 bases left between them. The DNA of the CDR3 is TGTGCCAGCAGCCCCAGCGGGCAAGAGACCCAGTACTTC. Amino acids: CASSPSGQETQYF. The whole variable domain, filled in from reference TRBV2 and TRBJ2-5, reads EPEVTQTPSHQVTQMGQEVILRCVPISNHLYFYWYRQILGQKVEFLVSFYNNEISEKSEIFDDQFSVERPDGSNFTLKIRSTKLEDSAMYFCASSPSGQETQYFGPGTRLLVL.

This chain uses TRBV19 with TRBJ2-2; 10 bases fit TRBD1. Germline trimming cut 6 bases from V and 6 bases from J; bases unmatched to any gene: 4. This CDR3 has 14 amino acids. Germline V gene lookup returns CDR1 LNHDA and CDR2 SQIVND (reference sequence). The CDR3 spells CASRWDRGSGELFF. Written as DNA, the CDR3 is TGTGCCAGTAGATGGGACAGGGGATCCGGGGAGCTGTTTTTT.

The chain has TRBV6-6 and TRBJ1-6; D perhaps matches TRBD1 (5 bases). V lost 0 bases to trimming and J lost 10 bases, with 13 bases between them. Germline CDR1 and CDR2: MNHNY and SVGAGI (reference sequence). The CDR3 has 15 amino acids. The CDR3 region has the DNA TGTGCCAGCAGTTACTCCCACGGGGCTGGCTCACCCCTCCACTTT. Translation: CASSYSHGAGSPLHF.

This clone came up a few times. The V call is TRBV5-8, the J call TRBJ1-6; D not certain. V shed 4 bases and J shed 0 bases, with 5 bases lying between them. This CDR3 has 14 amino acids. In germline, CDR1 is SGHTS, CDR2 YDEGEE. As DNA, the CDR3 is TGTGCCAGCAGCACGAGCTCCTATAATTCACCCCTCCACTTT. Its protein product is CASSTSSYNSPLHF.

V is TRBV7-9 and J is TRBJ1-1; D is undetermined. The V and J ends lost 6 bases and 7 bases respectively, with 12 bases between them. The CDR3 contains 12 residues. The germline V gene has CDR1 SEHNR and CDR2 FQNEAQ (reference sequence). Here the CDR3 DNA reads TGTGCCAGCAGAATGGAGGCGGGTGAAGCTTTCTTT. This encodes CASRMEAGEAFF.

The chain is built from TRBV5-1 and TRBJ1-2; TRBD1 matches at 7 bases. Looked up from germline, CDR1 is SGHRS and CDR2 is YFSETQ. The CDR3 is 13 amino acids. V lost 7 bases and J lost 6; bases outside the gene matches: 9. The CDR3 DNA follows: TGCGCCAGCCACAATGGGGGACAGAATGGCTACACCTTC. It specifies CASHNGGQNGYTF.

The gene calls are TRBV2 and TRBJ1-4, with D possibly TRBD1 on 5 matching bases. V was trimmed by 4 bases and J by 2 bases, leaving 8 bases between them. Per germline, CDR1 SNHLY and CDR2 FYNNEI. CDR3 size: 14 residues. The CDR3, as DNA: TGTGCCAGCAGTGCGGGGGTCACTAATGAAAAACTGTTTTTT. Protein: CASSAGVTNEKLFF.

The chain has TRBV6-6 and TRBJ1-5; a weak D match, TRBD1 (5 bases). CDR3 length: 12 residues. Between the trimmed V and J ends, which lost 2 bases and 9 bases, there was a span of 8 bases. The germline CDR1 and CDR2 sequences are MNHNY and SVGAGI (reference sequence). Written as DNA, the CDR3 is TGTGCCAGCAGTTACCGGGGGGGGCCCCAGCATTTT. Amino acid sequence: CASSYRGGPQHF.

CDR3 DNA: TGTGCCAGCAGCCGGGGGGGCTCCTACGAGCAGTACTTC. This gives the protein CASSRGGSYEQYF. The rearrangement uses TRBV14 and TRBJ2-7; 7 bases fit TRBD2. V trimming: 4 bases; J trimming: 0 bases; junction bases outside the gene matches: 0. CDR3 size: 13 residues. Germline V gives CDR1 SGHDN, CDR2 FVKESK.

This chain uses TRBV29-1 with TRBJ2-1; 10 bases line up with TRBD2. With 7 bases clipped from V and 0 bases from J, the junction kept 6 bases outside the gene matches. The CDR3 extends over 15 amino acids. The germline CDR1 and CDR2 sequences are SQVTM and ANQGSEA. CDR3 in DNA: TGCAGCGGACTACTAGCGGGGAGCTCCTACAATGAGCAGTTCTTC. Its translation: CSGLLAGSSYNEQFF.

The genes are TRBV7-8 and TRBJ2-2; 11 bases fit TRBD2. Germline CDR1 reads SGHVS; CDR2 reads FQNEAQ. The V and J ends lost 3 bases and 5 bases, in that order; junction bases with no gene match: 14. This CDR3 has 19 residues. CDR3 nucleotide sequence: TGTGCCAGCAGCTTGGGGATAGCGGGAGGGCCGGAGGAGACCGGGGAGCTGTTTTTT. Amino acids: CASSLGIAGGPEETGELFF.

The V and J genes are TRBV29-1 and TRBJ2-2; D remains unclear. This CDR3 region has 14 residues. Germline-derived CDR1 and CDR2 are SQVTM and ANQGSEA. V was trimmed by 4 bases and J by 3 bases, leaving 12 bases between them. The CDR3 DNA reads as TGCAGCGTTGGGGATCGGCGAGACACCGGGGAGCTGTTTTTT. Protein: CSVGDRRDTGELFF.

This clone was recorded a few times. The chain combines TRBV16 with TRBJ2-1, with D perhaps matching TRBD2 (6 bases). Germline CDR1 reads KGHSY; CDR2 reads FQNENV. CDR3 length: 16 amino acids. Trimming shortened V by 4 bases and J by 6 bases, and 19 bases separated the two germline ends. The CDR3 is CASSPKGWGSGNEQFF. For the CDR3, the DNA is TGTGCCAGCAGCCCCAAGGGGTGGGGTAGCGGCAATGAGCAGTTCTTC.